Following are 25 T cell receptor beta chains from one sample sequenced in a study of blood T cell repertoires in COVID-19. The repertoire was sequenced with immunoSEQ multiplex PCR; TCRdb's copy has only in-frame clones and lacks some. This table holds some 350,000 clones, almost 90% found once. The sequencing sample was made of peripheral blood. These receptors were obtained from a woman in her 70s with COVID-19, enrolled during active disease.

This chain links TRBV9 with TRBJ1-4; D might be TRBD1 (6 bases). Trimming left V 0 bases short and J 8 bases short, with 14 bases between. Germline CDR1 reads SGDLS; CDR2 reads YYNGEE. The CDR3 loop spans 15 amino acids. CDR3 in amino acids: CASSVDGQLGEKLFF. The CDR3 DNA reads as TGTGCCAGCAGCGTAGACGGACAGCTGGGAGAAAAACTGTTTTTT.

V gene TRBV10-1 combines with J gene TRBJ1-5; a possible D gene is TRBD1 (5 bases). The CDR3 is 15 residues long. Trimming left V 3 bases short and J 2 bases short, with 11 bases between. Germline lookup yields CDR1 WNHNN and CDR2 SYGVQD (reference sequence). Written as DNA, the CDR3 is TGCGCCAGCAGTGACGTCAGGGAGGGCAATCAGCCCCAGCATTTT. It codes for CASSDVREGNQPQHF.

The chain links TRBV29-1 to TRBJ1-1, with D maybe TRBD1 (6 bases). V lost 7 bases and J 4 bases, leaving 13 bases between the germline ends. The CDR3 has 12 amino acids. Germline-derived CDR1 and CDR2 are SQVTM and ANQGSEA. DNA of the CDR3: TGCAGCGGCAGGGGAGGGGGCACTGAAGCTTTCTTT. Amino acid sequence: CSGRGGGTEAFF.

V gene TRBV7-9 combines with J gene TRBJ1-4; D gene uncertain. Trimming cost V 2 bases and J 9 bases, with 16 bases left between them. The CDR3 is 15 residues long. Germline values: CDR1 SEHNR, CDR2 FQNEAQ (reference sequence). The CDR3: CASSLKEEAGQKLFF. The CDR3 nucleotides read TGTGCCAGCAGCTTAAAAGAGGAGGCAGGCCAAAAACTGTTTTTT.

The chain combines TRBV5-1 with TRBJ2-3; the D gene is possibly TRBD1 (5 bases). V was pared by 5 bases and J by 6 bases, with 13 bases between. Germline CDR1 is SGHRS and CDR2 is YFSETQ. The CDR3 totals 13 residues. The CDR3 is CASSPATADTQYF. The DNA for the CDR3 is TGCGCCAGCAGTCCCGCGACAGCCGATACGCAGTATTTT.

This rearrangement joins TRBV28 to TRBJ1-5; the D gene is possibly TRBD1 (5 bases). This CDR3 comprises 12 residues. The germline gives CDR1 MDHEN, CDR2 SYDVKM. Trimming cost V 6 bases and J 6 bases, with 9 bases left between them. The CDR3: CASRSQGQPQHF. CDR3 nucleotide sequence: TGTGCCAGCAGAAGCCAGGGTCAGCCCCAGCATTTT.

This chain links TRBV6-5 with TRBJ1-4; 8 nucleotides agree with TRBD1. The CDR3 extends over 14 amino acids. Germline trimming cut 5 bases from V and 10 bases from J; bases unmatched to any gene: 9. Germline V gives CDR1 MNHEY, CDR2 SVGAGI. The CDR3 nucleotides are TGTGCCAGCAGTCTACGGACAGGGACGGGAAAACTGTTTTTT. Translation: CASSLRTGTGKLFF.

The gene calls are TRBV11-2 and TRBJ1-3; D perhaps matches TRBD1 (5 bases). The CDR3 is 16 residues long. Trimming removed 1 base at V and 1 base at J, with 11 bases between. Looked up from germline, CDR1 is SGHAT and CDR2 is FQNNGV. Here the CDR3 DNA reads TGTGCCAGCAGCTTAGGAGGGAGGGGATCTGGAAACACCATATATTTT. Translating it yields CASSLGGRGSGNTIYF.

The CDR3 DNA reads TGTGCCAGCAGTTACAGCGGGGGGGCGGGAAATGAGCAGTTCTTC. Its protein is CASSYSGGAGNEQFF. The chain recombines TRBV6-5 with TRBJ2-1; 10 positions match TRBD2. Germline CDR1 and CDR2: MNHEY and SVGAGI. The CDR3 has 15 amino acids. Losses at the gene ends were 2 bases for V and 7 bases for J; bases not matched to a gene: 5.

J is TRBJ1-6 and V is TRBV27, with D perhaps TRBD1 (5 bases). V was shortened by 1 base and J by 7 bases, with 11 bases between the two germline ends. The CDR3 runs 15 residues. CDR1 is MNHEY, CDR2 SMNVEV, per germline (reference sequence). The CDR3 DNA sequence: TGTGCCAGCAGTTTATTTCCGGGGGAAAATTCACCCCTCCACTTT. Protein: CASSLFPGENSPLHF.

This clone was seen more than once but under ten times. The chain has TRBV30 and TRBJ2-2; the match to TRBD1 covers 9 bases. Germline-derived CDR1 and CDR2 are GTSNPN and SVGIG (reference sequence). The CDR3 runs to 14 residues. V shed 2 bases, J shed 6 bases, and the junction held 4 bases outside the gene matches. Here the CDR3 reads CAWSRDRVAGELFF. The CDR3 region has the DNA TGTGCCTGGAGTCGGGACAGGGTCGCCGGGGAGCTGTTTTTT.

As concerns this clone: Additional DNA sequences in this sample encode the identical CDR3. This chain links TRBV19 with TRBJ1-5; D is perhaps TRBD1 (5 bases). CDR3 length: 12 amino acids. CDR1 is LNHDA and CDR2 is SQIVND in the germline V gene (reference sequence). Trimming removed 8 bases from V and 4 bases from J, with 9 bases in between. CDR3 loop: CASRGGNQPQHF. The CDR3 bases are TGTGCCAGTCGCGGGGGGAATCAGCCCCAGCATTTT.

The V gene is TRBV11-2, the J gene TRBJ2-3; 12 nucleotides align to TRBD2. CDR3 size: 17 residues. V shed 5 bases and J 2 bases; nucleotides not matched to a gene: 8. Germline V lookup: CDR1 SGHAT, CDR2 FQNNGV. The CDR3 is CASSRTLAGGFTDTQYF. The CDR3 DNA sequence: TGTGCCAGCAGCCGTACACTAGCGGGGGGCTTCACAGATACGCAGTATTTT.

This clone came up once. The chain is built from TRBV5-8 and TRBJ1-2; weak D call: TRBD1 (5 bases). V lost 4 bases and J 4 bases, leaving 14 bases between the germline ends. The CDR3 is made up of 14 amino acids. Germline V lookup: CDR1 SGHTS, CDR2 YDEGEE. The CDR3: CASSHRGGTYGYTF. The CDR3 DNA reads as TGTGCCAGCAGCCATCGAGGAGGGACCTATGGCTACACCTTC.

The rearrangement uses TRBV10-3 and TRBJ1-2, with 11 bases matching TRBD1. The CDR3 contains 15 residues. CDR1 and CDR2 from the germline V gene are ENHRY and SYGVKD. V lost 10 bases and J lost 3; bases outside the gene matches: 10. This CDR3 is CATRRPGQGDYGYTF. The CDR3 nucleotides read TGTGCCACGCGACGTCCGGGACAGGGGGACTATGGCTACACCTTC.

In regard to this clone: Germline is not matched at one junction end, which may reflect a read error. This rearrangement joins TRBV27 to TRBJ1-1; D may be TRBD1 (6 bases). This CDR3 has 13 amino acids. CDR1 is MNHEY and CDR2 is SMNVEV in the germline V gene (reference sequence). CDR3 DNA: TGTGCCAGCAGTTTTGGGGGCGCTACTGGAGCTTTCTTT. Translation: CASSFGGATGAFF.

Here the CDR3 reads CASSLEGGNEQFF. The CDR3 DNA reads as TGTGCCAGCAGCTTAGAGGGAGGGAATGAGCAGTTCTTC. J is TRBJ2-1 and V is TRBV7-7, with TRBD2 matching 7 bases. The length of the CDR3 is 13 residues. The V gene's germline CDR1 is SSHAT and CDR2 FNYEAQ (reference sequence). J was trimmed by 7 bases and V by 1 base; bases with no gene match: 1.

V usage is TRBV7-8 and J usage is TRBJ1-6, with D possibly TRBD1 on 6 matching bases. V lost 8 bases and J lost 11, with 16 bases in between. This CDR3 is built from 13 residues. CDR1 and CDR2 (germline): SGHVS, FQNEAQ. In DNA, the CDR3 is TGTGCCAGCGGAGTACCCCAGGGGACACCCCTCCACTTT. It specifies CASGVPQGTPLHF.

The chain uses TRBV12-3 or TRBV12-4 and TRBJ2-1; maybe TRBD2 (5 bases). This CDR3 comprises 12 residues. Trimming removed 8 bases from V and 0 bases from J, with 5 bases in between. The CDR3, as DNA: TGTGCCAGCGGGAGCTCCTACAATGAGCAGTTCTTC. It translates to CASGSSYNEQFF.

DNA of the CDR3: TGTGCCAGCAGTGTACAGGGGGAGGAGACCCAGTACTTC. Amino acids: CASSVQGEETQYF. This chain connects TRBV28 to TRBJ2-5; the match to TRBD1 covers 8 bases. V lost 5 bases, J lost 5 bases, and 4 bases stayed unmatched. The CDR3 runs to 13 residues. In germline, CDR1 is MDHEN, CDR2 SYDVKM.

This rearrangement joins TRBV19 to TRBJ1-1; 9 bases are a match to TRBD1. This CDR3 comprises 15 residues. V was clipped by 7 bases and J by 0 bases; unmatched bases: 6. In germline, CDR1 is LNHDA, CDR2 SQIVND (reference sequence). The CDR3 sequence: CASTRDRDMNTEAFF. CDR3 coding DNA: TGTGCCAGTACCAGGGACAGGGATATGAACACTGAAGCTTTCTTT.

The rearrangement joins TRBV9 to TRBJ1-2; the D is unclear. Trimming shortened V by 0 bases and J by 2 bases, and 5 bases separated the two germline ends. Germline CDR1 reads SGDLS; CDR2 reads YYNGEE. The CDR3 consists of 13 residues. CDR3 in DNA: TGTGCCAGCAGCGTAGTTCAGAACTATGGCTACACCTTC. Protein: CASSVVQNYGYTF. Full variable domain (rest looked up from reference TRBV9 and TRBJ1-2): DSGVTQTPKHLITATGQRVTLRCSPRSGDLSVYWYQQSLDQGLQFLIQYYNGEERAKGNILERFSAQQFPDLHSELNLSSLELGDSALYFCASSVVQNYGYTFGSGTRLTVV.

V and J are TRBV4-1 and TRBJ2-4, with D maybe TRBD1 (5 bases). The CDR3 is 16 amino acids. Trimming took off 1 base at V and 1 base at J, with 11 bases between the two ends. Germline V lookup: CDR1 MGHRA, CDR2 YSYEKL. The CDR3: CASSQGSRDAKNIQYF. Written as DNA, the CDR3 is TGCGCCAGCAGCCAAGGGTCCAGGGATGCCAAAAACATTCAGTACTTC.

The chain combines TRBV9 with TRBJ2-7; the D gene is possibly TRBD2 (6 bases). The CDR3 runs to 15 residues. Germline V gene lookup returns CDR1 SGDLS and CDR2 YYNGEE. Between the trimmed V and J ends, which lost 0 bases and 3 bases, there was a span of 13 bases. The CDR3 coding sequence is TGTGCCAGCAGCGTAGCGGGGGATAACTTCTACGAGCAGTACTTC. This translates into CASSVAGDNFYEQYF.

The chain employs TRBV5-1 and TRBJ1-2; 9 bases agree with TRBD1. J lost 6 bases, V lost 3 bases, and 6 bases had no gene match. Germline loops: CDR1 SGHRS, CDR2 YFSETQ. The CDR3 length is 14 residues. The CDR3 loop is CASSSDRGGHGYTF. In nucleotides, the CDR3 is TGCGCCAGCAGCTCGGACAGGGGCGGGCATGGCTACACCTTC.